This T cell receptor (beta chain) is from a study of T cells in Graves' hyperthyroidism and ophthalmopathy. Study-wide results and limits: Blood also contained most expanded thyroid clonotypes above 0.001. Prediction of ophthalmopathy progression came a median around 6.1 months pre-onset.

V lost 5 bases, J lost 2 bases, and 3 bases stayed unmatched. CDR3 length: 13 residues. CDR1 and CDR2 (germline): MNHNS, SASEGT. More than 9.5 ml fresh peripheral blood yielded the PBMCs. Amplification yielded TCR beta CDR3 regions, with RNA transcripts as the source. When the TCR CDR3 underwent first-round RT-PCR, the HTBI primer set was used. TCRdb fed the multiplex PCR reads into MiXCR, producing one record per CDR3 protein. Counted here are more than 300,000 distinct CDR3 sequences, roughly 20% occurring once; the ten biggest clones make up around 40%. This clonotype has at least ten counts. What it recognizes is unknown.

This rearrangement joins TRBV6-1 to TRBJ2-7; 7 bases map to TRBD1. The source is a man younger than 30 with Graves' ophthalmopathy. The sample was blood. CDR3 loop: CASSNRGPYEQYF. The DNA for the CDR3 is TGTGCCAGCAGTAATAGGGGGCCCTACGAGCAGTACTTC.